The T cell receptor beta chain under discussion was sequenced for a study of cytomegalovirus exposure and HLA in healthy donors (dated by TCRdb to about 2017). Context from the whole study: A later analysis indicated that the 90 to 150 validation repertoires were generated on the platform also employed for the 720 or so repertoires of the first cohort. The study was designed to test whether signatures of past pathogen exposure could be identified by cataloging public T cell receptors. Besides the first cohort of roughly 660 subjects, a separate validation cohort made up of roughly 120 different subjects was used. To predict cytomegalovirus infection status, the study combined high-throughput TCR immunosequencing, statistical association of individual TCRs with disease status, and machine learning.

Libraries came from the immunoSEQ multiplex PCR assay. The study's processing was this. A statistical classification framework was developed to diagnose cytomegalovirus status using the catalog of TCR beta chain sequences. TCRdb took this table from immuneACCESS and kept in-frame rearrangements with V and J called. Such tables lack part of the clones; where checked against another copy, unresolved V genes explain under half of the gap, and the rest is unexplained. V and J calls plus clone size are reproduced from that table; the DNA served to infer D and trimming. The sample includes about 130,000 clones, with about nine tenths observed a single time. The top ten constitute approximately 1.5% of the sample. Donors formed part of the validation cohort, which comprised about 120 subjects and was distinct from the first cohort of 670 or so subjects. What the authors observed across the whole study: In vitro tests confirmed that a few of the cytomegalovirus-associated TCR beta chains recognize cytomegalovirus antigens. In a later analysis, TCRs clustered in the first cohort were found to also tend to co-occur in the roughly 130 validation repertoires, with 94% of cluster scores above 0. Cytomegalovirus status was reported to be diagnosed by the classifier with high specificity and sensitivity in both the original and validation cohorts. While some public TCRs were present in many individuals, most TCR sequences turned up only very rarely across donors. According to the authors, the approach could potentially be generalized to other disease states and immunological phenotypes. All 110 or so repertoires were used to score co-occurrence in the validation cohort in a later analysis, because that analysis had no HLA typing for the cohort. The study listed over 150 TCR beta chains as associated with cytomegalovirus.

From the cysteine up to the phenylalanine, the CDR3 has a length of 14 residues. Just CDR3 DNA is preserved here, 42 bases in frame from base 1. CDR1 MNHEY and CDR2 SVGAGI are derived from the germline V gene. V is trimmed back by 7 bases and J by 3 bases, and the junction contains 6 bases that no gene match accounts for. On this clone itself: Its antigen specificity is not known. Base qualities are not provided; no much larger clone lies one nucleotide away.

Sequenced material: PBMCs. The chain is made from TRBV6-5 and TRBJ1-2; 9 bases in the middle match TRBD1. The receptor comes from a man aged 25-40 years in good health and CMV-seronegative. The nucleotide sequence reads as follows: TGTGCCAGCACTCGGACAGGGGTCTACTATGGCTACACCTTC. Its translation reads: CASTRTGVYYGYTF.